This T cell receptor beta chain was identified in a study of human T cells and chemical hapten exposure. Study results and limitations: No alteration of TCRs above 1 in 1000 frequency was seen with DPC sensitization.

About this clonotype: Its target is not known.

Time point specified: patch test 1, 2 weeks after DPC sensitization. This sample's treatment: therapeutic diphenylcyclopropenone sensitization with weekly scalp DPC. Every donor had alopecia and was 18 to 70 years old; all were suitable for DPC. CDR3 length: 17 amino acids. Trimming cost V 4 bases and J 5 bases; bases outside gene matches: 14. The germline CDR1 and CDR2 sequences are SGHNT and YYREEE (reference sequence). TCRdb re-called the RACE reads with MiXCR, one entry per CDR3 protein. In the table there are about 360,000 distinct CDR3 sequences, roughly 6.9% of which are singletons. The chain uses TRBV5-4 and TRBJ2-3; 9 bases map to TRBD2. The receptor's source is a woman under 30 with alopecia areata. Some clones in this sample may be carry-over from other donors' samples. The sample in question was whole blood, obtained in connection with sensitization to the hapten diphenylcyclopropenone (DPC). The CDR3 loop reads CASSPAGLAGFVDTQYF. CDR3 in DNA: TGTGCCAGCAGCCCCGCTGGGCTAGCGGGGTTCGTAGATACGCAGTATTTT.